These 4 T cell receptor beta chains were all obtained from the same sample, sequenced in a study of blood T cells in healthy people across ages. Primed by a sample-barcoded 5' primer and a J-beta primer mix, a second PCR proceeded for about 6 to 12 cycles. TCRdb re-called the 5' RACE reads with MiXCR, one entry per CDR3 protein. The sample has 650,000 or so distinct CDR3 sequences, 52% seen once. Sample: blood. The receptors stem from a woman aged 80 or older in good health.

This clonotype was counted a few times. The gene calls are TRBV12-3 or TRBV12-4 and TRBJ2-2; D could derive from TRBD1 or TRBD2 (5 bases each). V lost 6 bases to trimming and J lost 6 bases, with 17 bases between them. The CDR3 has 15 residues. The CDR3 nucleotides are TGTGCCAGCAGCTGGGGGATAACCCTATCCGGGGAGCTGTTTTTT. Encoded protein: CASSWGITLSGELFF.

Note on this clonotype: Just one base apart from a much larger clone, this may be a read error. The V gene is TRBV6-2 or TRBV6-3, the J gene TRBJ2-6; 8 nucleotides line up with TRBD1. Losses at the gene ends were 6 bases for V and 3 bases for J; bases not matched to a gene: 4. The CDR3 runs to 15 residues. Germline CDR1 reads MNHEY; CDR2 reads SVGEGT. The DNA for the CDR3 is TGTGCCAGCAGGGCAGGGGGCTTTGGGGCCAACGTCCTGACTTTC. It specifies CASRAGGFGANVLTF.

This clonotype was counted only a few times. The chain employs TRBV28 and TRBJ2-1; D is perhaps TRBD1 or TRBD2 (7 bases each). Germline CDR1 and CDR2: MDHEN and SYDVKM. The CDR3 length is 16 residues. The germline V and J ends were trimmed by 6 bases and 2 bases, with 17 bases remaining between them. The CDR3 sequence is CASSHTGEGTYNEQFF. The CDR3 DNA is TGTGCCAGCAGCCACACAGGGGAGGGAACCTACAATGAGCAGTTCTTC.

The count of this clonotype is one. This sequence joins TRBV10-3 and TRBJ1-2; D gene uncertain. Trimming removed 5 bases at V and 3 bases at J, with 16 bases between. Germline values: CDR1 ENHRY, CDR2 SYGVKD. This CDR3 is built from 15 residues. This CDR3 is CAISPATREHYGYTF. The CDR3 region has the DNA TGTGCCATCAGTCCGGCAACAAGGGAACACTATGGCTACACCTTC.